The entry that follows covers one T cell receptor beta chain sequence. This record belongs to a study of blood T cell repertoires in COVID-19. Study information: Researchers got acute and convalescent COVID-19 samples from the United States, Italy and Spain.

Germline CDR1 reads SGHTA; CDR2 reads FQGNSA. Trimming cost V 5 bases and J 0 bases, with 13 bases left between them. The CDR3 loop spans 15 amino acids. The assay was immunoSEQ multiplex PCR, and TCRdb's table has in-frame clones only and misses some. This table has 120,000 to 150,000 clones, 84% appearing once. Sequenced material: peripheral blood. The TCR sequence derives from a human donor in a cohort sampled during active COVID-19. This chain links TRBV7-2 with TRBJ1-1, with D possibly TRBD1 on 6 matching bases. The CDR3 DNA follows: TGTGCCAGCAGCGGGAGAGGGGGTTTGAACACTGAAGCTTTCTTT. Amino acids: CASSGRGGLNTEAFF.